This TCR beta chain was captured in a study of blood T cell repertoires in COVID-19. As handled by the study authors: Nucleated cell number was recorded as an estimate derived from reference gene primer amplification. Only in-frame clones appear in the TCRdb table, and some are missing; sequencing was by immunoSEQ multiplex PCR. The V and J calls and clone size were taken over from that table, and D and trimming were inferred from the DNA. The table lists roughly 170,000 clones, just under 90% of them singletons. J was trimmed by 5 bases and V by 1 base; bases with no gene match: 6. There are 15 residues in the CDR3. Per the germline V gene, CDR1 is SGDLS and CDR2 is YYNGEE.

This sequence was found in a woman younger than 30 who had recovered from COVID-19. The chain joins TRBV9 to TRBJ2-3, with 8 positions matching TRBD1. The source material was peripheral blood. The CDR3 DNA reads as TGTGCCAGCAGCGTAACCGACAGGGGAAAAGATACGCAGTATTTT. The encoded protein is CASSVTDRGKDTQYF.